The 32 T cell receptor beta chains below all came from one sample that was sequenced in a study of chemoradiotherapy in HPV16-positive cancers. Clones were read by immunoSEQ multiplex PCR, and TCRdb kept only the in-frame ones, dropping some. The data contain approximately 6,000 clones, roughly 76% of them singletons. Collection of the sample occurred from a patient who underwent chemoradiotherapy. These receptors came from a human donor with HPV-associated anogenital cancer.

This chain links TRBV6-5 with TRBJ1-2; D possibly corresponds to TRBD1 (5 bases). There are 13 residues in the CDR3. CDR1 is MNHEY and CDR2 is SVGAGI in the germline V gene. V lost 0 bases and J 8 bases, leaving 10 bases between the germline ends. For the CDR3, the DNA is TGTGCCAGCAGTTACTCGGGACTTGAGGGCTACACCTTC. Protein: CASSYSGLEGYTF.

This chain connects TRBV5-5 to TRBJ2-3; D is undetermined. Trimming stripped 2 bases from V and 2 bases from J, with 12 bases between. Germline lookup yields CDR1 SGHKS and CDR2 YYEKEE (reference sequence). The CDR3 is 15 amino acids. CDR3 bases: TGTGCCAGCAGCTTCGGCGGCCTAGTCACAGATACGCAGTATTTT. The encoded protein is CASSFGGLVTDTQYF.

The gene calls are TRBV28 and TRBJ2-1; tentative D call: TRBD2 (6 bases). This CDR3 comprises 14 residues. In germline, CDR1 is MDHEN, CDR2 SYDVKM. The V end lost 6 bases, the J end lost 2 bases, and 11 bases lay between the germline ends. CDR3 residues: CASRLGGTYNEQFF. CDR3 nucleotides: TGTGCCAGCAGATTGGGGGGTACCTACAATGAGCAGTTCTTC.

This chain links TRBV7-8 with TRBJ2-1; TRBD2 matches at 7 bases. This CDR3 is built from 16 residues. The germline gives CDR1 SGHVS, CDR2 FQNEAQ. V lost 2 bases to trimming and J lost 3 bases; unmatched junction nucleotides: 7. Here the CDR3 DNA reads TGTGCCAGCAGCTTAAGGCTAGCGGCGATCTACAATGAGCAGTTCTTC. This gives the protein CASSLRLAAIYNEQFF.

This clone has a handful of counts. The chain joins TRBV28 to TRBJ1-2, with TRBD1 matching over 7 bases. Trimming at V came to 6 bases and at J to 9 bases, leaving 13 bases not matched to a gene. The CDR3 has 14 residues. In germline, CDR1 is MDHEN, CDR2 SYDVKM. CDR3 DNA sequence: TGTGCCAGCAGACTTGCTGGACAGGTCTTGAGCTACACCTTC. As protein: CASRLAGQVLSYTF.

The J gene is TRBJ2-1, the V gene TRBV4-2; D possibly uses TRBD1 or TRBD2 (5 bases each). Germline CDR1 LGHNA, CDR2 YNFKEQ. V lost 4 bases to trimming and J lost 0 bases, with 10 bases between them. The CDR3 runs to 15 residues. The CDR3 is CASSPGASSYNEQFF. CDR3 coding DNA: TGTGCCAGCAGCCCCGGGGCTAGCTCCTACAATGAGCAGTTCTTC.

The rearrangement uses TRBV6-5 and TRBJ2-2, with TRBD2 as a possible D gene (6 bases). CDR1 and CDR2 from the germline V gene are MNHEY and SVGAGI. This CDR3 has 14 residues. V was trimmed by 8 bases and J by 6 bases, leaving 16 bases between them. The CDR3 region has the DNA TGTGCCAGCGCTGGGGGGTCGATTGCCGGGGAGCTGTTTTTT. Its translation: CASAGGSIAGELFF.

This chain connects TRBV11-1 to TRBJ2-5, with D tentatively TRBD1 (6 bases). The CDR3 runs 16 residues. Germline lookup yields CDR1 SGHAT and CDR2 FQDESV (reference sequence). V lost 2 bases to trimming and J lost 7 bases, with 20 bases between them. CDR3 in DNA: TGTGCCAGCAGCTTACCCCGGGGTTACAGGGAGCCGACCCAGTACTTC. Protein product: CASSLPRGYREPTQYF.

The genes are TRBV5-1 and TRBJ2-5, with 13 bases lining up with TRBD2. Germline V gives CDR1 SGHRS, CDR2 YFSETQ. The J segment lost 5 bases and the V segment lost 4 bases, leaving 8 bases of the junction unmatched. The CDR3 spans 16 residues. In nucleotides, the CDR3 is TGCGCCAGCAGCACCACTAGCGGGGGGGTGCGGGAGACCCAGTACTTC. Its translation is CASSTTSGGVRETQYF.

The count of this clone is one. CDR3 in amino acids: CASSSQSVGSSGYTF. CDR3 nucleotides: TGTGCCAGCAGCTCGCAGTCGGTAGGATCGTCCGGCTACACCTTC. The chain carries TRBV7-2 and TRBJ1-2; D uncertain. Between the trimmed V and J ends, which lost 4 bases and 8 bases, there was a span of 20 bases. The CDR3 sequence is 15 residues long. CDR1 and CDR2 (germline): SGHTA, FQGNSA.

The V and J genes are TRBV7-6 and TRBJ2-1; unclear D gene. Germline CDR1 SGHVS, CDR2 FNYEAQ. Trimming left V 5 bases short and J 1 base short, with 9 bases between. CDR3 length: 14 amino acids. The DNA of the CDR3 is TGTGCCAGCAGCGCCTCCGGGTCCTACAATGAGCAGTTCTTC. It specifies CASSASGSYNEQFF.

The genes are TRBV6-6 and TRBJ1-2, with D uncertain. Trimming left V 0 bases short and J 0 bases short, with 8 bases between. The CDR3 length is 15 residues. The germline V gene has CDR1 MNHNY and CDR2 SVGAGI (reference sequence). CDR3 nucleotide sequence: TGTGCCAGCAGTTACTCAGCCGAGACTAACTATGGCTACACCTTC. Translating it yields CASSYSAETNYGYTF.

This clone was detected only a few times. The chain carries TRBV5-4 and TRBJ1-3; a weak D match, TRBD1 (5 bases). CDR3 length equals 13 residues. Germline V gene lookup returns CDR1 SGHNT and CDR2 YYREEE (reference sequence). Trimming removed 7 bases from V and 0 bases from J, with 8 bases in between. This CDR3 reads CASGDFSGNTIYF. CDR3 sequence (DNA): TGTGCCAGCGGGGACTTCTCTGGAAACACCATATATTTT.

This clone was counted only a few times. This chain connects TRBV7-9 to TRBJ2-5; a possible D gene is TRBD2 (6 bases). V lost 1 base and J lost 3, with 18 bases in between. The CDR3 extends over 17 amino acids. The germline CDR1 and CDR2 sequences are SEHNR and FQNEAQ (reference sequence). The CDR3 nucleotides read TGTGCCAGCAGCTTAGTCCCCCGGGGGAAGGGTGAAGAGACCCAGTACTTC. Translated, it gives CASSLVPRGKGEETQYF.

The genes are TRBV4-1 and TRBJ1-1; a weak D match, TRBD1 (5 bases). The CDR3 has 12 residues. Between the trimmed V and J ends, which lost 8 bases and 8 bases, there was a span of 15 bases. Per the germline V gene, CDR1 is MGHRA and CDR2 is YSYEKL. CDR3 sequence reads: CASSQGGVEAFF. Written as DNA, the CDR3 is TGCGCCAGCTCGCAGGGTGGTGTAGAAGCTTTCTTT.

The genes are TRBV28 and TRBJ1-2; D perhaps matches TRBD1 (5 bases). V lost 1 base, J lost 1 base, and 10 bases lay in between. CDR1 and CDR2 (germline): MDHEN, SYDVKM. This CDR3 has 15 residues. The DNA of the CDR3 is TGTGCCAGCAGTTTATTGGGCGGGGGTAACTATGGCTACACCTTC. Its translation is CASSLLGGGNYGYTF.

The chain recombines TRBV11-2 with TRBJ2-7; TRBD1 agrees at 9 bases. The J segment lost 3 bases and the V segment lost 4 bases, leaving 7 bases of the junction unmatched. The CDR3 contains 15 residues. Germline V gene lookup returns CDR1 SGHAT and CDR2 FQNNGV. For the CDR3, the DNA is TGTGCCAGCAGCTCTAGGACAGGGGTTGGCTACGAGCAGTACTTC. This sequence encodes CASSSRTGVGYEQYF.

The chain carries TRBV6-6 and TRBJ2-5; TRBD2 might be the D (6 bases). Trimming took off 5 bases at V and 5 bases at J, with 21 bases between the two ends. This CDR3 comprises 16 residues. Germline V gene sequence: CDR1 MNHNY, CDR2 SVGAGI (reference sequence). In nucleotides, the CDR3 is TGTGCCAGCAGTACTGAACCAGGGAGACGGGGGGAGACCCAGTACTTC. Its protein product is CASSTEPGRRGETQYF.

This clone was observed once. The CDR3: CASSLLGSNTEAFF. The CDR3 DNA follows: TGTGCCAGCAGCCTCCTCGGGTCGAACACTGAAGCTTTCTTT. The chain links TRBV14 to TRBJ1-1; no firm D call. V was cut by 4 bases and J by 1 base, with 10 bases left in between. The CDR3 length is 14 residues. Germline CDR1 and CDR2: SGHDN and FVKESK.

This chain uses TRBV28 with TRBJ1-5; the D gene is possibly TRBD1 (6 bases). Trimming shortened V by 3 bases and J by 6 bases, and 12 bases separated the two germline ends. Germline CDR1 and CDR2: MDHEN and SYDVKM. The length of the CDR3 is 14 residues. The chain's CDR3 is CASSFRTGTQPQHF. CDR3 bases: TGTGCCAGCAGTTTCCGAACAGGGACTCAGCCCCAGCATTTT.

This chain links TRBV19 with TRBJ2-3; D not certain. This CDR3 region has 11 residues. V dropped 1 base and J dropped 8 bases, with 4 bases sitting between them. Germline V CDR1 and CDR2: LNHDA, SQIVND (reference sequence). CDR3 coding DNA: TGTGCCAGTAGTATAGGCAGTACGCAGTATTTT. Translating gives CASSIGSTQYF.

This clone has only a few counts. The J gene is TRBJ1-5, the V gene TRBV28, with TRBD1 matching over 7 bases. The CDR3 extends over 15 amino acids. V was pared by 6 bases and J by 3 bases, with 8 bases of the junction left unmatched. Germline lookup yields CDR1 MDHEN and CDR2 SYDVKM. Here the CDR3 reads CASSQGGGNNQPQHF. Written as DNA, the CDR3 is TGTGCCAGCAGCCAAGGAGGGGGCAACAATCAGCCCCAGCATTTT.

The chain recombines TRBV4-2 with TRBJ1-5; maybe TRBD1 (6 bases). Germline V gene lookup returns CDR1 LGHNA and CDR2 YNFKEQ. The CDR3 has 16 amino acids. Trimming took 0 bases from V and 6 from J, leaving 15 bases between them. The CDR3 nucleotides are TGTGCCAGCAGCCAAGATCTGTCTGGGGGGCTTCAGCCCCAGCATTTT. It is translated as CASSQDLSGGLQPQHF.

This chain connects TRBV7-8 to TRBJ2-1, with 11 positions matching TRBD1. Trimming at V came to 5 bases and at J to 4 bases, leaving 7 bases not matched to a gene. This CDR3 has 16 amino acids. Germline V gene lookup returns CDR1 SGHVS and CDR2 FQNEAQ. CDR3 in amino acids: CASSTRDRGWYNEQFF. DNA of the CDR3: TGTGCCAGCAGCACAAGGGACAGGGGGTGGTACAATGAGCAGTTCTTC. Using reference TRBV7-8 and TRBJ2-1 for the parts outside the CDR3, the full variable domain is GAGVSQSPRYKVAKRGQDVALRCDPISGHVSLFWYQQALGQGPEFLTYFQNEAQLDKSGLPSDRFFAERPEGSVSTLKIQRTQQEDSAVYLCASSTRDRGWYNEQFFGPGTRLTVL.

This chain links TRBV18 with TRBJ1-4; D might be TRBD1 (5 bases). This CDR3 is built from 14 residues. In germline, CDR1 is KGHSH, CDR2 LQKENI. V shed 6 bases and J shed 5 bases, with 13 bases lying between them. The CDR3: CASSPGSGNEKLFF. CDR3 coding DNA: TGTGCCAGCTCGCCAGGGTCGGGAAATGAAAAACTGTTTTTT.

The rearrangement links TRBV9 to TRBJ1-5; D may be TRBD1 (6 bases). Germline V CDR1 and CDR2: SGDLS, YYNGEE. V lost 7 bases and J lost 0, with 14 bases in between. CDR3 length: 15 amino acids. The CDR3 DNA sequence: TGTGCCAGCGGTTACAGGGTTTATAGCAATCAGCCCCAGCATTTT. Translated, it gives CASGYRVYSNQPQHF. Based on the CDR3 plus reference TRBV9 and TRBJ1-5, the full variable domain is DSGVTQTPKHLITATGQRVTLRCSPRSGDLSVYWYQQSLDQGLQFLIQYYNGEERAKGNILERFSAQQFPDLHSELNLSSLELGDSALYFCASGYRVYSNQPQHFGDGTRLSIL.

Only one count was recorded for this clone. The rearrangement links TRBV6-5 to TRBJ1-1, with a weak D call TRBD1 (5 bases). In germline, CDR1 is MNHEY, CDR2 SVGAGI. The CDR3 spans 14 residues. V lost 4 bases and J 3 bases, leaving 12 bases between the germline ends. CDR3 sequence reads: CASSFDSLHTEAFF. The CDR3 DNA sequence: TGTGCCAGCAGTTTCGACAGCTTGCACACTGAAGCTTTCTTT.

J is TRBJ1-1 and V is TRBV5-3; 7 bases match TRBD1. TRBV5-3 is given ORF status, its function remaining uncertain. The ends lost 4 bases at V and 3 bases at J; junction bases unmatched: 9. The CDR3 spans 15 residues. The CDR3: CARSPTGFVDTEAFF. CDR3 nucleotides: TGTGCCAGAAGCCCGACAGGGTTCGTGGACACTGAAGCTTTCTTT.

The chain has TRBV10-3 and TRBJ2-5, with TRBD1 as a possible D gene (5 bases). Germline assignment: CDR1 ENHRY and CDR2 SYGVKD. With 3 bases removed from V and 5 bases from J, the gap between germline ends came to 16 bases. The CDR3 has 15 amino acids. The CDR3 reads CAISDDSSLVETQYF. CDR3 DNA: TGTGCCATCAGTGACGACAGCTCCTTGGTCGAGACCCAGTACTTC.

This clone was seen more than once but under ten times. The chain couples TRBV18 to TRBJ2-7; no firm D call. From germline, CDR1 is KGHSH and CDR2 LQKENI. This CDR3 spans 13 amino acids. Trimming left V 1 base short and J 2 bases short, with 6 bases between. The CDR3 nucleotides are TGTGCCAGCTCACCACAGGTACCCTACGAGCAGTACTTC. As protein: CASSPQVPYEQYF.

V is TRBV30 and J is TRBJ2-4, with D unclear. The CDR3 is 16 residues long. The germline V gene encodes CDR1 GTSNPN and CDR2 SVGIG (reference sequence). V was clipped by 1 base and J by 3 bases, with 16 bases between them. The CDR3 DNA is TGTGCCTGGAGTGACGTCGAGACGCGGCTCAAAAACATTCAGTACTTC. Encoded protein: CAWSDVETRLKNIQYF. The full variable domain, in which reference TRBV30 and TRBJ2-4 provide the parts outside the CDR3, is SQTIHQWPATLVQPVGSPLSLECTVEGTSNPNLYWYRQAAGRGLQLLFYSVGIGQISSEVPQNLSASRPQDRQFILSSKKLLLSDSGFYLCAWSDVETRLKNIQYFGAGTRLSVL.

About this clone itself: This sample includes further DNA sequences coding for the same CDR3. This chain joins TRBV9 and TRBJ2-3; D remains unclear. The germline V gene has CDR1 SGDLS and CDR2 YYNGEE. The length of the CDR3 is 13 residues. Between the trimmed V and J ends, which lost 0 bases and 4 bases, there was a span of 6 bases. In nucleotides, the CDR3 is TGTGCCAGCAGCGTAGGGAGTCCAGATACGCAGTATTTT. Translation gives CASSVGSPDTQYF.